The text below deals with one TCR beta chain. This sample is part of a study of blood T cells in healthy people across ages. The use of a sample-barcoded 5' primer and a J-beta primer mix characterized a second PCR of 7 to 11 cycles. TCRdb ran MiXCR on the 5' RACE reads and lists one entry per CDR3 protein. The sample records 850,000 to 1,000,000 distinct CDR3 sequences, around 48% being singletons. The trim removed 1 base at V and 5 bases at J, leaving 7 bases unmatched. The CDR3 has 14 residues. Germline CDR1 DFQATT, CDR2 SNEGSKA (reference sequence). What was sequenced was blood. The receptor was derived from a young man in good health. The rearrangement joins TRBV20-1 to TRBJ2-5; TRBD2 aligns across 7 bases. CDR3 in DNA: TGCAGTGCTAGAGGCGCTAGCGGATATGAGACCCAGTACTTC. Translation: CSARGASGYETQYF.